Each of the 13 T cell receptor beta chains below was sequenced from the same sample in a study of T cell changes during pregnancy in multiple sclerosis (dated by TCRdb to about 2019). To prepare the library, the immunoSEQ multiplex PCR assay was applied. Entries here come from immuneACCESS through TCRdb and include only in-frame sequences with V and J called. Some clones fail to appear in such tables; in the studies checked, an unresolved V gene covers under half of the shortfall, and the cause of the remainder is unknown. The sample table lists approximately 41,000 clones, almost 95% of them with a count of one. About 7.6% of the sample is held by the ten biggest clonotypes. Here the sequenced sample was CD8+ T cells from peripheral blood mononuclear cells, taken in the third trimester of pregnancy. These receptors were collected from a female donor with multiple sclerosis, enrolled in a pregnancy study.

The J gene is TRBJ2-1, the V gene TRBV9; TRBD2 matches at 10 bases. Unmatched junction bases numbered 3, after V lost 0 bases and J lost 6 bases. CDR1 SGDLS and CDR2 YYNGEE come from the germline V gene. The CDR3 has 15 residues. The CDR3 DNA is TGTGCCAGCAGCGTAGGGACTAGCGGCTTCAATGAGCAGTTCTTC. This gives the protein CASSVGTSGFNEQFF.

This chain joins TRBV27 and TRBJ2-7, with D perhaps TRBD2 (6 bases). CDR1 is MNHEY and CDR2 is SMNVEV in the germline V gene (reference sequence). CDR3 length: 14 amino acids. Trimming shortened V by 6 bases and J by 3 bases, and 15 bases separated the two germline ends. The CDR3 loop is CASSTGVGVYEQYF. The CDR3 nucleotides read TGTGCCAGCAGCACGGGAGTCGGAGTCTACGAGCAGTACTTC.

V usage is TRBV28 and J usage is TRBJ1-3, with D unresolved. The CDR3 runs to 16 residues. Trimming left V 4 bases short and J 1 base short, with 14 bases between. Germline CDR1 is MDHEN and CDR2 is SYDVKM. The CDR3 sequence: CASSSRGKSSGNTIYF. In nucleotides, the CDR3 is TGTGCCAGCAGTTCGAGAGGGAAATCATCTGGAAACACCATATATTTT.

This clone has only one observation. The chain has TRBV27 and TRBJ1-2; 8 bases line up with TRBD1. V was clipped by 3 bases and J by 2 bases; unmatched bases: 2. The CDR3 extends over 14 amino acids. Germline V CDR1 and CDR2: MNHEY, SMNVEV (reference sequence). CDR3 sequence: CASSFRQGNYGYTF. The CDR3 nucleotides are TGTGCCAGCAGTTTTCGACAGGGGAACTATGGCTACACCTTC.

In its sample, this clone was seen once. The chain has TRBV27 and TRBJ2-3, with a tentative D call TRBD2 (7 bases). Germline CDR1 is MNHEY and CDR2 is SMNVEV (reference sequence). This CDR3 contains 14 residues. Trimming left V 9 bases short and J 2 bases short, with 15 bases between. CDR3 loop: CASGEGGHTDTQYF. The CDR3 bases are TGTGCCAGTGGGGAGGGGGGACACACAGATACGCAGTATTTT.

The CDR3 DNA reads as TGTGCCAGCGCAACTAGGGCCCTCCTGTACAATGAGCAGTTCTTC. Encoded protein: CASATRALLYNEQFF. The chain joins TRBV28 to TRBJ2-1; a weak D match, TRBD2 (5 bases). The length of the CDR3 is 15 residues. Trimming pared 8 bases from V and 4 bases from J, leaving 18 bases between. CDR1 is MDHEN and CDR2 is SYDVKM in the germline V gene.

The CDR3 loop is CASLLGGTDTQYF. In DNA, the CDR3 is TGTGCCAGCCTCTTGGGGGGGACAGATACGCAGTATTTT. The chain has TRBV11-2 and TRBJ2-3; TRBD2 matches 7 bases. The germline gives CDR1 SGHAT, CDR2 FQNNGV. With V trimmed by 8 bases and J by 3 bases, 5 bases remained unmatched. This CDR3 region has 13 residues.

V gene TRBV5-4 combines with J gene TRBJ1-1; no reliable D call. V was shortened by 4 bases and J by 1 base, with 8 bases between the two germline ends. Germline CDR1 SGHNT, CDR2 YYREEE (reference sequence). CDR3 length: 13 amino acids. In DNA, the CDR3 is TGTGCCAGCAGCCCCCGGGGGAACACTGAAGCTTTCTTT. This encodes CASSPRGNTEAFF.

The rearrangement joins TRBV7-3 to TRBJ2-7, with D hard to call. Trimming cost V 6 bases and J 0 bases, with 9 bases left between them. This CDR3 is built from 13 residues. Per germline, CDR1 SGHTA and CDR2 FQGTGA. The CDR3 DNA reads TGTGCCAGCAGTTTCGGTCCCTCCTACGAGCAGTACTTC. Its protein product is CASSFGPSYEQYF.

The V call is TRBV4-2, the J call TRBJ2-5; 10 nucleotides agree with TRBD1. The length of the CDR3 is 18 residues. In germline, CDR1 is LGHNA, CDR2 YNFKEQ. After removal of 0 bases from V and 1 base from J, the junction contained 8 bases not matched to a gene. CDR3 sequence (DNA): TGTGCCAGCAGCCAAGACCCCCCGGGACAGGGGAGCCAAGAGACCCAGTACTTC. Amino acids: CASSQDPPGQGSQETQYF.

The CDR3 reads CASSFGVNQPQHF. Here the CDR3 DNA reads TGTGCCAGCAGCTTCGGGGTCAATCAGCCCCAGCATTTT. This chain links TRBV5-4 with TRBJ1-5; no reliable D call. The ends were cut back, 2 bases at V and 3 bases at J, with 6 bases in the middle. The CDR3 is 13 amino acids. The V gene's germline CDR1 is SGHNT and CDR2 YYREEE (reference sequence). The whole variable domain, filled in from reference TRBV5-4 and TRBJ1-5, reads ETGVTQSPTHLIKTRGQQVTLRCSSQSGHNTVSWYQQALGQGPQFIFQYYREEENGRGNFPPRFSGLQFPNYSSELNVNALELDDSALYLCASSFGVNQPQHFGDGTRLSIL.

Here the CDR3 DNA reads TGTGCCAGTAGTATTCGACAGGGGAGCACTGAAGCTTTCTTT. This gives the protein CASSIRQGSTEAFF. The rearrangement links TRBV19 to TRBJ1-1; TRBD1 matches at 8 bases. CDR1 LNHDA and CDR2 SQIVND come from the germline V gene (reference sequence). Germline trimming cut 3 bases from V and 4 bases from J; bases unmatched to any gene: 4. The CDR3 is made up of 14 amino acids.

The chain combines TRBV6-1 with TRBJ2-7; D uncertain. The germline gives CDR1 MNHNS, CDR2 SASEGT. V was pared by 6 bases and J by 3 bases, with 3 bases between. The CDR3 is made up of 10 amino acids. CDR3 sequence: CASRYYEQYF. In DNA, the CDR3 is TGTGCCAGCAGGTACTACGAGCAGTACTTC.